These 17 T cell receptor beta chains share one sample of origin, sequenced in a study of T cell repertoires in cytomegalovirus infection. Antigen specificity for these receptors is unknown. TCRdb ran MiXCR on the reads and lists one entry per CDR3 protein. The data hold 150,000 to 200,000 distinct CDR3 sequences, with roughly 20% observed a single time. The sequenced sample was CD8+ T cells from cultured PBMCs, obtained from culture after CMV antigen stimulation. These receptors were collected from a human donor in good health (CMV status not recorded). Some clones in this sample may be carry-over from other donors' samples.

V gene TRBV4-1 combines with J gene TRBJ2-2; D is ambiguous. Trimming shortened V by 6 bases and J by 3 bases, and 2 bases separated the two germline ends. The CDR3 consists of 11 residues. Germline assignment: CDR1 MGHRA and CDR2 YSYEKL. The CDR3 region is CASRDTGELFF. The CDR3, as DNA: TGCGCCAGCAGAGACACCGGGGAGCTGTTTTTT.

This sequence joins TRBV7-9 and TRBJ1-2, with D unresolved. The germline V gene encodes CDR1 SEHNR and CDR2 FQNEAQ (reference sequence). The CDR3 sequence is 14 residues long. The V end was cut by 5 bases, the J end by 0 bases, with 10 bases between. The CDR3 nucleotides read TGTGCCAGCAGCCCTCGCCCCGCTAACTATGGCTACACCTTC. Its translation: CASSPRPANYGYTF.

As DNA, the CDR3 is TGTGCCAGCAGTCCGAGGGAGTCTGGGGGCTACGAGCAGTACTTC. It codes for CASSPRESGGYEQYF. This sequence joins TRBV7-2 and TRBJ2-7; D possibly matches TRBD1 or TRBD2 (5 bases each). Germline assignment: CDR1 SGHTA and CDR2 FQGNSA. CDR3 length equals 15 residues. The V end lost 6 bases, the J end lost 3 bases, and 18 bases lay between the germline ends.

V gene TRBV7-2 combines with J gene TRBJ2-5; possibly TRBD2 for D (5 bases). The CDR3 loop spans 16 amino acids. V was trimmed by 1 base and J by 1 base, leaving 13 bases between them. Germline lookup yields CDR1 SGHTA and CDR2 FQGNSA. CDR3 DNA: TGTGCCAGCAGCTTAGGGGCAGGACTCTTCCAAGAGACCCAGTACTTC. Its translation is CASSLGAGLFQETQYF.

This chain connects TRBV7-6 to TRBJ2-7, with D possibly matching TRBD2 (5 bases). CDR3 length: 15 residues. The germline CDR1 and CDR2 sequences are SGHVS and FNYEAQ. V lost 3 bases, J lost 2 bases, and 14 bases lay in between. CDR3 residues: CASSFSANGAYEQYF. The CDR3 region has the DNA TGTGCCAGCAGCTTCTCCGCCAACGGGGCCTACGAGCAGTACTTC. Variable domain in full (rest from reference TRBV7-6 and TRBJ2-7): GAGVSQSPRYKVTKRGQDVALRCDPISGHVSLYWYRQALGQGPEFLTYFNYEAQQDKSGLPNDRFSAERPEGSISTLTIQRTEQRDSAMYRCASSFSANGAYEQYFGPGTRLTVT.

The chain combines TRBV7-2 with TRBJ1-2; D is perhaps TRBD1 (5 bases). The germline gives CDR1 SGHTA, CDR2 FQGNSA. The CDR3 is made up of 13 amino acids. V lost 3 bases, J lost 5 bases, and 10 bases lay in between. The chain's CDR3 is CASSFFGGYGYTF. The DNA for the CDR3 is TGTGCCAGCAGCTTTTTCGGGGGGTATGGCTACACCTTC. The complete variable domain, with remaining parts taken from reference TRBV7-2 and TRBJ1-2, reads GAGVSQSPSNKVTEKGKDVELRCDPISGHTALYWYRQSLGQGLEFLIYFQGNSAPDKSGLPSDRFSAERTGGSVSTLTIQRTQQEDSAVYLCASSFFGGYGYTFGSGTRLTVV.

This clonotype was seen a few times. The chain couples TRBV9 to TRBJ2-1; 9 bases are shared with TRBD1. V was clipped by 4 bases and J by 6 bases; unmatched bases: 5. Germline V gene lookup returns CDR1 SGDLS and CDR2 YYNGEE. The CDR3 has 14 amino acids. In DNA form, the CDR3 reads TGTGCCAGCAGCCAACAGGGGGCGTTCAATGAGCAGTTCTTC. Amino acids: CASSQQGAFNEQFF.

This clonotype has ten or more counts. This chain connects TRBV7-3 to TRBJ1-2; 8 bases line up with TRBD1. The junction had 7 bases not matched to a gene; V was cut back by 5 bases and J by 5 bases. This CDR3 region has 14 residues. The germline V gene encodes CDR1 SGHTA and CDR2 FQGTGA. CDR3: CASSRGQGGYGYTF. For the CDR3, the DNA is TGTGCCAGCAGCCGCGGACAGGGAGGATATGGCTACACCTTC.

The CDR3 reads CASGRDSLNTEAFF. The CDR3 bases are TGTGCCAGCGGGAGGGACTCCTTGAACACTGAAGCTTTCTTT. The gene calls are TRBV6-2 or TRBV6-3 and TRBJ1-1, with D maybe TRBD1 (5 bases). Deletions cut 8 bases from V and 0 bases from J, with 13 bases between. CDR3 size: 14 residues. Germline lookup yields CDR1 MNHEY and CDR2 SVGEGT.

This clonotype was detected only a few times. The chain has TRBV9 and TRBJ1-2; maybe TRBD1 (5 bases). CDR1 and CDR2 (germline): SGDLS, YYNGEE. The ends were cut back, 3 bases at V and 8 bases at J, with 20 bases in the middle. The CDR3 has 15 residues. The DNA of the CDR3 is TGTGCCAGCAGCGGGGGGGAGTTTGACAGCCTCGGCTACACCTTC. It specifies CASSGGEFDSLGYTF.

This chain connects TRBV7-9 to TRBJ2-3, with 10 nucleotides matching TRBD2. The V gene's germline CDR1 is SEHNR and CDR2 FQNEAQ (reference sequence). The CDR3 totals 15 residues. The V segment lost 5 bases and the J segment 3 bases; nucleotides outside the gene matches: 5. CDR3 residues: CASSKGTSETDTQYF. The CDR3 nucleotides are TGTGCCAGCAGCAAAGGGACTAGCGAAACAGATACGCAGTATTTT.

This clonotype was detected only once. A read error may account for a junction end that differs from germline. This chain connects TRBV4-1 to TRBJ2-1, with TRBD2 identical over 8 bases. CDR3 size: 14 residues. CDR1 MGHRA and CDR2 YSYEKL come from the germline V gene. The CDR3 here is CAISPSGSYNEQFF. CDR3 in DNA: TGCGCCATCAGCCCCAGCGGGAGCTACAATGAGCAGTTCTTC.

In this sample, this clonotype turned up a few times. The V gene is TRBV7-6, the J gene TRBJ2-5; the match to TRBD1 covers 8 bases. CDR3 length: 14 residues. V shed 5 bases and J 3 bases; nucleotides not matched to a gene: 5. Germline V CDR1 and CDR2: SGHVS, FNYEAQ. Here the CDR3 DNA reads TGTGCCAGCAGCCCTCGGACAGGGAAAGAGACCCAGTACTTC. Translated: CASSPRTGKETQYF. The whole variable domain, remainder taken from reference TRBV7-6 and TRBJ2-5, is GAGVSQSPRYKVTKRGQDVALRCDPISGHVSLYWYRQALGQGPEFLTYFNYEAQQDKSGLPNDRFSAERPEGSISTLTIQRTEQRDSAMYRCASSPRTGKETQYFGPGTRLLVL.

This clonotype appeared a few times. V gene TRBV6-2 or TRBV6-3 combines with J gene TRBJ1-5, with no clear D. CDR1 is MNHEY and CDR2 is SVGEGT in the germline V gene. The CDR3 loop spans 12 amino acids. Trimming stripped 1 base from V and 6 bases from J, with 4 bases between. CDR3 coding DNA: TGTGCCAGCAGTTACTGGGGTCAGCCCCAGCATTTT. Translating gives CASSYWGQPQHF.

The rearrangement uses TRBV5-6 and TRBJ2-1; 9 bases are shared with TRBD2. Trimming cost V 6 bases and J 0 bases; bases outside gene matches: 7. Germline values: CDR1 SGHDT, CDR2 YYEEEE. The CDR3 is 16 residues long. CDR3 bases: TGTGCCAGCACCGGCGGGAGGGTCAGCTCCTACAATGAGCAGTTCTTC. Translation gives CASTGGRVSSYNEQFF. The variable domain in full, with the rest retrieved from reference TRBV5-6 and TRBJ2-1, is DAGVTQSPTHLIKTRGQQVTLRCSPKSGHDTVSWYQQALGQGPQFIFQYYEEEERQRGNFPDRFSGHQFPNYSSELNVNALLLGDSALYLCASTGGRVSSYNEQFFGPGTRLTVL.

The J gene is TRBJ2-7, the V gene TRBV7-9, with 8 bases fitting TRBD1. J was trimmed by 5 bases and V by 2 bases; bases with no gene match: 8. The germline gives CDR1 SEHNR, CDR2 FQNEAQ (reference sequence). The CDR3 is 15 residues long. DNA for the CDR3: TGTGCCAGCAGCTTATCCCCCGGACAGGGACACGAGCAGTACTTC. It is translated as CASSLSPGQGHEQYF.

This clonotype was counted between two and nine times. J is TRBJ2-1 and V is TRBV7-9; D unclear. The CDR3 runs 12 residues. Germline CDR1 is SEHNR and CDR2 is FQNEAQ (reference sequence). Trimming left V 6 bases short and J 1 base short, with 4 bases between. The CDR3 reads CASRLSYNEQFF. CDR3 DNA sequence: TGTGCCAGCAGGCTGTCCTACAATGAGCAGTTCTTC. The variable domain in full, completed from reference TRBV7-9 and TRBJ2-1, reads DTGVSQNPRHKITKRGQNVTFRCDPISEHNRLYWYRQTLGQGPEFLTYFQNEAQLEKSRLLSDRFSAERPKGSFSTLEIQRTEQGDSAMYLCASRLSYNEQFFGPGTRLTVL.